The rows below give T cell receptor beta chains drawn from one sample of a study of blood T cell repertoires in COVID-19. Assay used: immunoSEQ multiplex PCR; TCRdb lists only in-frame clones, some missing. Of some 150,000 clones detected, roughly 79% appear once; the ten largest clones hold over 8.5%. Sequencing was done on a sample of peripheral blood. These receptors were collected from a man between 50 and 59 years old with active or convalescent COVID-19. Each CDR3 is given with its conserved first and last residue. A clone size is listed for some rows: how often the clone was seen (once, few, many), or a class if it is expanded.

V | size | length | CDR3
TRBV5-1 | . | 17 | CASSLDSASGSEETQYF
TRBV27 | . | 16 | CASSSPPERETDTQYF
TRBV25-1 | . | 15 | CASSEWTGVNYGYTF
TRBV19 | few | 12 | CASSTAGTEQFF
TRBV19 | . | 15 | CASSMGLAPYNEQFF
TRBV19 | . | 18 | CASSIDKWTGVAKNIQYF
TRBV28 | . | 16 | CASSLGRGPGNQPQHF
TRBV3-1/TRBV3-2 | . | 15 | CASSQRLAPYYEQYF
TRBV27 | . | 16 | CASSFRNSGQGDGYTF
TRBV5-6 | . | 16 | CASSLEGDRLWAEQYF
TRBV27 | . | 17 | CASSAQLPGLGKNEQFF
TRBV27 | . | 14 | CASSLGQGNSPLHF
TRBV15 | . | 14 | CATSRDKGNYEQYF
TRBV4-1 | . | 15 | CASSSYQGARDTQYF
TRBV27 | . | 13 | CASRTGTPREQYF
TRBV9 | . | 16 | CASSVDGGDRSYEQYF
TRBV6-4 | . | 16 | CASSQPLTSFNNEQFF
TRBV4-1 | . | 14 | CASSQGTGPYEQYF
TRBV14 | once | 14 | CASSQDLVGNTIYF
TRBV19 | . | 15 | CASSTRGRPGNEQFF
TRBV5-1 | few | 15 | CASSLEGTATYGYTF
TRBV19 | . | 14 | CASSIGLAGHEQFF
TRBV11-2 | once | 14 | CASSSSGTGYGYTF
TRBV4-2 | once | 17 | CASSGGGIVEPFYGYTF
TRBV6-5 | . | 15 | CASSPGGGVQETQYF
TRBV28 | . | 13 | CASRTSVQETQYF
TRBV4-1 | . | 17 | CASSQVRLAGEGDTQYF
TRBV19 | many | 12 | CASGNRENEQFF
TRBV21-1 | . | 17 | CASSVSGGGHRPYEQYF
TRBV28 | . | 16 | CASTLFEGQGNSPLHF
TRBV12-3/TRBV12-4 | . | 13 | CASSGTAYSPLHF